This passage covers 30 T cell receptor beta chains from one sample sequenced in a study of regulatory T cells in long-lasting Graves disease (dated by TCRdb to the early 2020s). The method behind the library was multiplex PCR. Instrument on record: Illumina HiSeq 4000. To build TCR beta libraries, CDR3 regions were amplified by Arm-PCR using iRepertoire HTBI primers. The raw public data were reprocessed by TCRdb itself: fastp quality trimming at Q25, MiXCR clonotype calling, in-frame beta chains only. Rows are unified per CDR3 protein, each entry keeping the most common DNA and genes. The sample data list 300,000 to 500,000 distinct CDR3 sequences, and more than 20% of these were observed just once. The ten largest clonotypes hold around 20% of the sample. The sample's time point label, in plain terms: persistent/refractory GD, antithyroid drugs over 5 years with positive TRAb. RNA was extracted from PBMCs in TRIzol for both TCR sequencing and RNA sequencing.

Sample: peripheral blood mononuclear cells (PBMCs), taken when the disease was refractory, from a patient treated with antithyroid drugs. The receptors originated from a female donor with Graves disease.

CDR3 sequence reads: CASSGQGAGNQPQHF. CDR3 DNA: TGTGCCAGCAGTGGACAGGGGGCGGGAAATCAGCCCCAGCATTTT. This rearrangement joins TRBV12-3 or TRBV12-4 to TRBJ1-5; 11 nucleotides match TRBD1. J was trimmed by 4 bases and V by 5 bases; bases with no gene match: 4. This CDR3 is built from 15 residues.

This clonotype appeared once. The rearrangement links TRBV7-9 to TRBJ2-7; 13 nucleotides align to TRBD2. Germline V gene lookup returns CDR1 SEHNR and CDR2 FQNEAQ (reference sequence). The CDR3 is 16 amino acids. Trimming at V came to 5 bases and at J to 0 bases, leaving 4 bases not matched to a gene. The CDR3 sequence: CASSEGTSGVSYEQYF. Written as DNA, the CDR3 is TGTGCCAGCAGCGAGGGGACTAGCGGGGTCTCCTACGAGCAGTACTTC.

This clonotype has just a few counts. The chain links TRBV28 to TRBJ1-6; a possible D gene is TRBD1 (6 bases). The CDR3 runs to 16 residues. V was cut by 6 bases and J by 8 bases, with 20 bases left in between. Germline lookup yields CDR1 MDHEN and CDR2 SYDVKM. CDR3 nucleotides: TGTGCCAGCAGACCCACTGGAACAGGGTCGGATTCACCCCTCCACTTT. Translating it yields CASRPTGTGSDSPLHF.

The gene calls are TRBV12-3 or TRBV12-4 and TRBJ2-2, with 8 bases aligning to TRBD2. J lost 0 bases, V lost 5 bases, and 11 bases had no gene match. The CDR3 spans 18 residues. This chain's CDR3 is CASSPRTSRHPNTGELFF. The CDR3 DNA sequence: TGTGCCAGCAGTCCTCGGACTAGCAGACACCCGAACACCGGGGAGCTGTTTTTT.

This clonotype was observed a handful of times. The rearrangement uses TRBV5-8 and TRBJ1-1; D may be TRBD1 (5 bases). The CDR3 consists of 14 residues. Germline V lookup: CDR1 SGHTS, CDR2 YDEGEE. Trimming stripped 0 bases from V and 6 bases from J, with 12 bases between. This chain's CDR3 is CASSLAGTASEAFF. CDR3 nucleotides: TGTGCCAGCAGCTTGGCCGGGACGGCCTCTGAAGCTTTCTTT.

A word on this clonotype: This may arise from a read error, as a much more abundant clone is one base away. The V and J genes are TRBV7-2 and TRBJ2-7, with 11 bases matching TRBD2. CDR1 and CDR2 from the germline V gene are SGHTA and FQGNSA. CDR3 length: 16 residues. V dropped 5 bases and J dropped 2; count of bases not matched to a gene: 8. The CDR3 is CASSPKAGLAAYEQYF. For the CDR3, the DNA is TGTGCCAGCAGCCCAAAGGCGGGACTAGCGGCCTACGAGCAGTACTTC.

This clonotype has a count of ten or more. The chain joins TRBV11-2 to TRBJ2-7; D unclear. This CDR3 spans 15 amino acids. The V and J ends lost 2 bases and 0 bases respectively, with 11 bases between them. Per the germline V gene, CDR1 is SGHAT and CDR2 is FQNNGV. The CDR3 DNA follows: TGTGCCAGCAGCTTAACGAGCGACCCCTCCTACGAGCAGTACTTC. Amino acids: CASSLTSDPSYEQYF.

Only a few counts were recorded for this clonotype. This rearrangement joins TRBV12-3 or TRBV12-4 to TRBJ1-5, with D tentatively TRBD1 (6 bases). The V end lost 4 bases, the J end lost 3 bases, and 10 bases lay between the germline ends. This CDR3 region has 14 residues. The CDR3 is CASSSTGNNQPQHF. DNA of the CDR3: TGTGCCAGCAGTTCTACAGGGAACAATCAGCCCCAGCATTTT.

This rearrangement joins TRBV5-6 to TRBJ1-2; D uncertain. This CDR3 is built from 15 residues. Germline V CDR1 and CDR2: SGHDT, YYEEEE. V lost 4 bases to trimming and J lost 8 bases, with 21 bases between them. CDR3 amino acids: CASSRDAGSAKGYTF. CDR3 nucleotide sequence: TGTGCCAGCAGCCGTGATGCGGGTAGCGCGAAAGGCTACACCTTC.

This chain connects TRBV7-2 to TRBJ2-1; TRBD2 is a possible D gene (6 bases). V lost 1 base to trimming and J lost 5 bases, with 9 bases between them. Germline CDR1 reads SGHTA; CDR2 reads FQGNSA. The CDR3 consists of 14 residues. The CDR3 DNA reads TGTGCCAGCAGCTTAGGGGGGGTGGACAATGAGCAGTTCTTC. As protein: CASSLGGVDNEQFF.

This clonotype was seen a few times. This is likely a read error, given that the CDR3 carries no conserved phenylalanine or tryptophan at its end. The DNA is left out, because the CDR3 cannot be placed on it with certainty; the CDR3 is given as TCRdb lists it. CDR3 in amino acids: CASSQAGVG. The J gene is TRBJ1-6, the V gene TRBV4-1; the D call TRBD1 from the table was never checked on the DNA. Germline V gives CDR1 MGHRA, CDR2 YSYEKL. The CDR3 adds up to 9 amino acids, both ends counted.

The V call is TRBV15, the J call TRBJ2-7, with D perhaps TRBD1 (5 bases). The CDR3 spans 16 residues. V was clipped by 0 bases and J by 0 bases, with 12 bases between them. CDR1 is LNHNV, CDR2 YYDKDF, per germline (reference sequence). In nucleotides, the CDR3 is TGTGCCACCAGCAGAGATCCGACAGTGAGCTCCTACGAGCAGTACTTC. Its translation: CATSRDPTVSSYEQYF.

The sample holds a few counts of this clonotype. The chain recombines TRBV6-1 with TRBJ2-1; 13 positions agree with TRBD2. Germline lookup yields CDR1 MNHNS and CDR2 SASEGT. Trimming at V came to 5 bases and at J to 0 bases, leaving 13 bases not matched to a gene. The CDR3 runs 20 residues. The CDR3, as DNA: TGTGCCAGCAGTAAACCCGGGACTAGCGGGACGTTTAGCTCCTACAATGAGCAGTTCTTC. Its protein product is CASSKPGTSGTFSSYNEQFF.

This clonotype was observed a few times. The chain is built from TRBV12-3 or TRBV12-4 and TRBJ1-5; D is ambiguous. V lost 4 bases and J 8 bases, leaving 6 bases between the germline ends. The CDR3 length is 11 residues. The CDR3 is CASSSSEPQHF. CDR3 in DNA: TGTGCCAGCAGTTCGTCTGAGCCCCAGCATTTT.

This chain uses TRBV20-1 with TRBJ2-5; perhaps TRBD1 as D (6 bases). Trimming left V 1 base short and J 7 bases short, with 16 bases between. This CDR3 is built from 14 residues. Germline CDR1 and CDR2: DFQATT and SNEGSKA (reference sequence). In DNA form, the CDR3 reads TGCAGTGCTAGAGCGGTCCAGGGGATAGGGACCCAGTACTTC. As protein: CSARAVQGIGTQYF.

The rearrangement uses TRBV7-2 and TRBJ2-7; D may correspond to TRBD1 or TRBD2 (6 bases each). Germline V gene sequence: CDR1 SGHTA, CDR2 FQGNSA. V lost 1 base and J 0 bases, leaving 13 bases between the germline ends. The CDR3 covers 16 residues. The CDR3 loop is CASSLEGGTGSYEQYF. CDR3 nucleotides: TGTGCCAGCAGCTTAGAAGGGGGGACCGGCTCCTACGAGCAGTACTTC.

This clonotype has only a few counts. The V call is TRBV20-1, the J call TRBJ2-2; D gene unclear. Trimming left V 3 bases short and J 0 bases short, with 8 bases between. CDR1 DFQATT and CDR2 SNEGSKA come from the germline V gene (reference sequence). CDR3 size: 14 residues. CDR3 bases: TGCAGTGCTAGTGAACAACCGAACACCGGGGAGCTGTTTTTT. Translating it yields CSASEQPNTGELFF.

This clonotype was observed a few times. V usage is TRBV12-3 or TRBV12-4 and J usage is TRBJ2-1, with TRBD2 matching over 8 bases. Trimming removed 3 bases from V and 4 bases from J; junction bases left unmatched: 5. The CDR3 runs 15 residues. The CDR3 region is CASSFGTSGYNEQFF. The CDR3 DNA reads as TGTGCCAGCAGTTTCGGCACTAGCGGTTACAATGAGCAGTTCTTC.

The J gene is TRBJ2-6, the V gene TRBV6-1; D unclear. CDR3 size: 15 residues. V was shortened by 6 bases and J by 1 base, with 10 bases between the two germline ends. CDR1 MNHNS and CDR2 SASEGT come from the germline V gene. The CDR3 here is CASSQMGSGANVLTF. The CDR3 nucleotides read TGTGCCAGCAGCCAAATGGGTTCTGGGGCCAACGTCCTGACTTTC.

This clonotype was counted ten times or more. This chain connects TRBV6-1 to TRBJ1-5; D may be TRBD1 (5 bases). Trimming took 4 bases from V and 0 from J, leaving 10 bases between them. Germline V gives CDR1 MNHNS, CDR2 SASEGT. The CDR3 is made up of 15 amino acids. Written as DNA, the CDR3 is TGTGCCAGCAGTGGGGAGGGGAGTAGCAATCAGCCCCAGCATTTT. Protein: CASSGEGSSNQPQHF.

CDR3 residues: CASSLFAGGSSYNEQFF. As DNA, the CDR3 is TGTGCCAGCAGCTTATTTGCGGGAGGCAGCTCCTACAATGAGCAGTTCTTC. The chain is built from TRBV11-2 and TRBJ2-1, with TRBD2 matching 8 bases. In germline, CDR1 is SGHAT, CDR2 FQNNGV. V shed 2 bases and J 0 bases; nucleotides not matched to a gene: 6. The CDR3 length is 17 residues.

This clonotype was observed many times. The genes are TRBV3-1 and TRBJ1-1; no definite D call. The V end was cut by 2 bases, the J end by 7 bases, with 5 bases between. In germline, CDR1 is LGHDT, CDR2 YNNKEL (reference sequence). This CDR3 has 11 residues. The CDR3 here is CASSQSGEAFF. The CDR3 nucleotides are TGTGCCAGCAGCCAATCGGGTGAAGCTTTCTTT.

The V gene is TRBV7-2, the J gene TRBJ1-3, with D uncertain. CDR3 length: 14 residues. CDR1 and CDR2 (germline): SGHTA, FQGNSA. V was cut by 5 bases and J by 4 bases, with 12 bases left in between. CDR3 DNA sequence: TGTGCCAGCAGCCTCCCCGCAGACGGAAACACCATATATTTT. It specifies CASSLPADGNTIYF.

For this clonotype: Its ends do not fully match the called genes, so a read error is possible. V and J are TRBV5-6 and TRBJ1-1; D is undetermined. Per the germline V gene, CDR1 is SGHDT and CDR2 is YYEEEE. The CDR3 is 13 residues long. DNA for the CDR3: TGTGCCAGCAGCTTGGGATCGGCATCTGAGGCTTTCTTT. It codes for CASSLGSASEAFF.

This chain links TRBV7-2 with TRBJ2-3; 10 bases are shared with TRBD2. Germline V gene data show CDR1 as SGHTA and CDR2 as FQGNSA. This CDR3 is built from 16 residues. After removal of 3 bases from V and 0 bases from J, the junction contained 3 bases not matched to a gene. CDR3 DNA: TGTGCCAGCAGCTTTACTAGCGGGACTAGCACAGATACGCAGTATTTT. Amino acids: CASSFTSGTSTDTQYF.

V and J are TRBV20-1 and TRBJ2-1; D is unclear. V was pared by 0 bases and J by 4 bases, with 13 bases between. The CDR3 is 15 amino acids. From germline, CDR1 is DFQATT and CDR2 SNEGSKA (reference sequence). CDR3 sequence (DNA): TGCAGTGCTAGAGACGCGGTAGTGGGATACAATGAGCAGTTCTTC. Translation gives CSARDAVVGYNEQFF.

As to this clonotype: Relative to the germline gene, one junction end is altered; a read error may explain this. V and J are TRBV3-1 and TRBJ2-2; D unclear. The CDR3 spans 13 residues. Germline loops: CDR1 LGHDT, CDR2 YNNKEL (reference sequence). CDR3 bases: TGTGCCGGCAGCAAAGAGAACACCGGGGAGCTGTTTTTT. It encodes CAGSKENTGELFF.

This clonotype came up many times. This chain joins TRBV2 and TRBJ1-2, with 7 bases matching TRBD1. Germline assignment: CDR1 SNHLY and CDR2 FYNNEI. This CDR3 is 13 amino acids long. V lost 6 bases to trimming and J lost 7 bases; unmatched junction nucleotides: 8. The CDR3 loop reads CASRGTVGGGYTF. The CDR3 DNA sequence: TGTGCCAGCAGGGGGACAGTCGGTGGTGGCTACACCTTC. Supplemented by reference TRBV2 and TRBJ1-2, the full variable domain reads EPEVTQTPSHQVTQMGQEVILRCVPISNHLYFYWYRQILGQKVEFLVSFYNNEISEKSEIFDDQFSVERPDGSNFTLKIRSTKLEDSAMYFCASRGTVGGGYTFGSGTRLTVV.

This clonotype appeared many times. The J gene is TRBJ2-4, the V gene TRBV28; 12 bases are a match to TRBD1. The J segment lost 1 base and the V segment lost 10 bases, leaving 17 bases of the junction unmatched. The CDR3 totals 19 residues. Per germline, CDR1 MDHEN and CDR2 SYDVKM. The CDR3 protein is CATARGQGAVGAAKNIQYF. The CDR3 DNA reads as TGTGCCACGGCTAGGGGACAGGGGGCTGTGGGTGCTGCCAAAAACATTCAGTACTTC.

This clonotype was picked up one time. V gene TRBV13 combines with J gene TRBJ2-1; TRBD1 is a possible D gene (8 bases). The CDR3 covers 14 residues. The V end lost 7 bases, the J end lost 6 bases, and 16 bases lay between the germline ends. The germline V gene has CDR1 PRHDT and CDR2 FYEKMQ (reference sequence). CDR3 amino acids: CASTPGGGSNEQFF. The CDR3 nucleotides read TGTGCCAGCACCCCAGGGGGCGGGAGCAATGAGCAGTTCTTC.